The 12 T cell receptor beta chains presented below share a single source sample, sequenced in a study of CD8+ T cells in alopecia areata. The treatment was: oral pan-JAK inhibitor, 5-10 mg twice daily. Extracted from the samples, RNA was reverse transcribed into cDNA to serve as the sequencing template. Using immunoSEQ multiplex PCR, the repertoire was profiled, and TCRdb retains in-frame clones only, with some absent. This sample yields some 190,000 clones, of which over 60% are seen a single time; 0.95% to 1.5% belongs to the top ten. The sequences come from CD4+ T cells sorted from blood, collected around week 46, from a patient treated with tofacitinib. The source is a human donor with alopecia areata.

This rearrangement joins TRBV7-2 to TRBJ1-5; no clear D gene. The CDR3 consists of 15 residues. The ends were cut back, 2 bases at V and 0 bases at J, with 8 bases in the middle. Looked up from germline, CDR1 is SGHTA and CDR2 is FQGNSA. The CDR3: CASSLSSDSNQPQHF. The CDR3 DNA follows: TGTGCCAGCAGCTTAAGTTCGGATAGCAATCAGCCCCAGCATTTT.

The gene calls are TRBV5-6 and TRBJ1-6, with 10 bases fitting TRBD1. Germline V CDR1 and CDR2: SGHDT, YYEEEE. The CDR3 runs 17 residues. V lost 3 bases to trimming and J lost 9 bases; unmatched junction nucleotides: 12. The CDR3 nucleotides read TGTGCCAGCAGCTGGAGGATACTGGGACAGGGGAGTTCACCCCTCCACTTT. It specifies CASSWRILGQGSSPLHF.

The chain recombines TRBV10-2 with TRBJ1-1; D is unresolved. The V end lost 4 bases, the J end lost 8 bases, and 8 bases lay between the germline ends. This CDR3 has 11 amino acids. Germline V lookup: CDR1 WSHSY, CDR2 SAAADI. The CDR3 DNA is TGCGCCAGCAGTGCATTACGGGAAGCTTTCTTT. Residues: CASSALREAFF.

As to this clone: Distinct nucleotide sequences in the sample also encode this CDR3. This chain joins TRBV7-9 and TRBJ1-1; D is unresolved. CDR1 SEHNR and CDR2 FQNEAQ come from the germline V gene (reference sequence). Trimming removed 1 base at V and 1 base at J, with 4 bases between. The CDR3 runs 13 residues. CDR3 nucleotides: TGTGCCAGCAGCTTAGTGGAGAACACTGAAGCTTTCTTT. Protein: CASSLVENTEAFF. Full variable domain (outside the CDR3, taken from reference TRBV7-9 and TRBJ1-1): DTGVSQNPRHKITKRGQNVTFRCDPISEHNRLYWYRQTLGQGPEFLTYFQNEAQLEKSRLLSDRFSAERPKGSFSTLEIQRTEQGDSAMYLCASSLVENTEAFFGQGTRLTVV.

The CDR3 nucleotides are TGCGCCAGCAGCCAAGGGCGACTAGCCCACCAAGAGACCCAGTACTTC. Translating gives CASSQGRLAHQETQYF. The rearrangement uses TRBV4-3 and TRBJ2-5; 7 positions match TRBD2. Per germline, CDR1 LGHNA and CDR2 YSLEER. The CDR3 length is 16 residues. V was pared by 1 base and J by 0 bases, with 5 bases of the junction left unmatched.

The chain couples TRBV30 to TRBJ2-1, with 9 positions matching TRBD2. Germline V gene sequence: CDR1 GTSNPN, CDR2 SVGIG (reference sequence). The CDR3 totals 15 residues. J gave up 9 bases and V 2 bases, and 11 bases lay outside the gene matches. CDR3 loop: CAWSLGTSMGSEQFF. The CDR3, as DNA: TGTGCCTGGAGTTTAGGGACTAGCATGGGAAGTGAGCAGTTCTTC.

This chain links TRBV15 with TRBJ1-1, with D uncertain. This CDR3 spans 15 amino acids. Per germline, CDR1 LNHNV and CDR2 YYDKDF (reference sequence). The V and J ends lost 1 base and 8 bases respectively, with 17 bases between them. The CDR3 reads CATSRGGGMQVEAFF. The CDR3 DNA is TGTGCCACCAGCAGAGGCGGCGGAATGCAAGTGGAAGCTTTCTTT.

This clone was picked up a small number of times. This rearrangement joins TRBV11-2 to TRBJ2-7, with D hard to call. There are 15 residues in the CDR3. Germline V lookup: CDR1 SGHAT, CDR2 FQNNGV. V was pared by 0 bases and J by 3 bases, with 12 bases between. CDR3 sequence reads: CASSLDASEIYEQYF. Written as DNA, the CDR3 is TGTGCCAGCAGCTTAGACGCTTCAGAGATCTACGAGCAGTACTTC.

V gene TRBV27 combines with J gene TRBJ2-7; D unresolved. This CDR3 has 11 residues. Between the trimmed V and J ends, which lost 3 bases and 0 bases, there was a span of 0 bases. Germline CDR1 MNHEY, CDR2 SMNVEV (reference sequence). CDR3 amino acids: CASSFSYEQYF. CDR3 coding DNA: TGTGCCAGCAGTTTCTCCTACGAGCAGTACTTC.

V is TRBV29-1 and J is TRBJ2-1; tentatively, D is TRBD1 or TRBD2 (5 bases each). The ends were cut back, 3 bases at V and 7 bases at J, with 13 bases in the middle. Per germline, CDR1 SQVTM and CDR2 ANQGSEA. CDR3 length equals 13 residues. The CDR3 DNA reads as TGCAGCGTTGAGGGGGAGCCCCTAAATGAGCAGTTCTTC. Its protein is CSVEGEPLNEQFF.

The chain combines TRBV18 with TRBJ2-4; no clear D gene. The V gene's germline CDR1 is KGHSH and CDR2 LQKENI. V was shortened by 3 bases and J by 7 bases, with 13 bases between the two germline ends. The length of the CDR3 is 14 residues. CDR3 amino acids: CASSPGNPANIQYF. In nucleotides, the CDR3 is TGTGCCAGCTCACCGGGAAATCCTGCGAACATTCAGTACTTC. Full variable domain (missing parts from reference TRBV18 and TRBJ2-4): NAGVMQNPRHLVRRRGQEARLRCSPMKGHSHVYWYRQLPEEGLKFMVYLQKENIIDESGMPKERFSAEFPKEGPSILRIQQVVRGDSAAYFCASSPGNPANIQYFGAGTRLSVL.

The gene calls are TRBV30 and TRBJ1-6; D might be TRBD1 (6 bases). The V gene lost 0 bases and the J gene lost 0 bases, with 9 bases spanning the gap. CDR1 is GTSNPN and CDR2 is SVGIG in the germline V gene (reference sequence). The CDR3 sequence is 16 residues long. The CDR3 region is CAWSVGGSSYNSPLHF. The CDR3 bases are TGTGCCTGGAGTGTAGGGGGGAGCTCCTATAATTCACCCCTCCACTTT.